This TCR beta chain stems from a study of neurological immune-mediated disorders (dated by TCRdb to between 2019 and 2020). A note on the overall study: Among the approximately 34 multiple sclerosis patients, around 31 had relapsing-remitting MS and 3 had secondary progressive MS. The 106 TCR-beta libraries included longitudinal samples, technical triplicates and paired sorted CD4+ and CD8+ T-cell subsets alongside PBMC samples. Peripheral blood TCR-beta repertoires from HTLV-I-associated myelopathy (HAM/TSP) patients, multiple sclerosis patients and healthy controls were compared by UMI-based sequencing. The cohort included approximately 68 subjects: some 15 with HAM/TSP, around 34 with multiple sclerosis, and around 20 healthy controls. What the authors observed across the whole study: In phylogenetic analysis, the repertoires of 18 of 34 MS patients grouped into a cluster of related CDR3 sequences, which suggests a possible signature at the repertoire level. No association of the MS cluster with clinical or MRI features was observed, and the need for larger cohorts was stated by the authors. No identical CDR3 amino acid sequences were found to be shared among expanded clones across subjects, suggesting that TCR-beta repertoires were private in all groups. TCR clonal expansion was highest in HAM/TSP patients and lowest in MS patients, with MS patients falling below even healthy controls.

For the unsorted PBMC libraries, 2 million PBMCs were stored in RNAlater at -80 degrees C until RNA extraction and were used to generate the libraries. The multiple sclerosis patients were enrolled in a US clinical protocol that used magnetic resonance imaging to evaluate disease progression. Peripheral blood was subjected to Ficoll-Hypaque density gradient centrifugation to isolate PBMCs, which were then cryopreserved in liquid nitrogen. From the germline V gene, CDR1 is MGHRA and CDR2 is YSYEKL. Relative to germline, V is missing 1 base and J is missing 4 bases, with 7 bases of the junction outside any gene match. Including cysteine and phenylalanine, the CDR3 has 15 amino acids. CDR3 DNA only is kept here, 45 bases in frame from base 1. This clonotype was seen many times. Its antigen has not been determined. The input lacks base qualities; no much larger clone sits a single base away. cDNA synthesis used template-switch 5'RACE with a primer carrying a 10-nucleotide random unique molecular identifier tagging each TCR transcript. Over 180 million TCR-beta sequences, covering 15-18 subjects, were produced in each sequencing run. The RNeasy kit was used to extract total RNA. Using the KAPA Real-time Library Amplification kit, TCR-beta VDJ regions were amplified with primers for the TCR constant region and the 5'RACE anchor. A first PCR added sample indexes and Illumina adaptors, after which a second PCR increased the library yield. After Ampure bead purification, the TCR product of roughly 650 bp was size-selected on a 2% E-gel SizeSelection system. Before pooling, libraries had their quality checked on a Bioanalyzer, their concentration measured with Qubit, and their quantity determined with the Kapa Library Quantification kit. Libraries were sequenced paired-end 2 x 150 bp on an Illumina HiSeq 2500. To increase sequence diversity, roughly 24-32% phiX was spiked into each library pool. Per the authors' processing: The quality-filtered reads were processed with the UMI-based MiGEC pipeline, whose error correction step removed more than 90% of the raw TCR sequences. VDJ genes were aligned to IMGT germline references, and clonotypes were defined by unique CDR3 amino acid sequence plus V-J genes. VDJtools evaluated clonal expansion, Shannon diversity and CDR3 relatedness (CalcPairwiseDistances, ClusterSamples); CLCbio workbench built phylogenetic trees. Using coefficient-of-variation modelling across technical triplicates, the study counted a clone as expanded if it had at least 8 unique UMIs. TCRdb reprocessed the public reads (quality trimming at Q25 with fastp, clone calling with MiXCR) and kept in-frame beta chains. For every CDR3 protein sequence, its rows merge into one entry that carries the most common genes and DNA. The V and J calls reflect TCRdb's pipeline rather than the authors' work. The sample contains under 80,000 distinct CDR3 sequences, 3% to 5% of them found a single time. The ten largest clones capture 1.3% of the sample.

This clonotype originated in a man younger than 45 with multiple sclerosis. Rearrangement joined TRBV4-1 to TRBJ2-7, with 7 bases in between that match TRBD1. Material: PBMCs. The DNA is as follows: TGCGCCAGCAGCCAAGGCAGGGGGAGTGTATACGAGCAGTACTTC. The translation is CASSQGRGSVYEQYF.